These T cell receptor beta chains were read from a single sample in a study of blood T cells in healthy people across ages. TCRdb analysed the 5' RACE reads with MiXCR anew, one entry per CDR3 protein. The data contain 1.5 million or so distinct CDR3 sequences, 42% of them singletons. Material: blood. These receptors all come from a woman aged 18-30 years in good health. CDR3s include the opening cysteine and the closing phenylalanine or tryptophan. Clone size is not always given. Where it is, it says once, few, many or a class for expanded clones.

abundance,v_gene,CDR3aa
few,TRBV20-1,CSASAGLPGGTDTQYF
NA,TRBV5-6,CASTLGATGNFYEQYF
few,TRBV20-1,CSAKASDSYEQYF
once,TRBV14,CASRPQTGLSTGELFF
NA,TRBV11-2,CASSIGGQPNTEAFF
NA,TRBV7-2,CASSLVGSGGATDTQYF
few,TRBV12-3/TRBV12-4,CASRTGYSNQPQHF
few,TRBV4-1,CASSQGRGILLYEQYF
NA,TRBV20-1,CSAIVQGARGSPLHF
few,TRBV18,CASSPTTGDNEQYF
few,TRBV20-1,CSARDLVSGLAVPDTQYF
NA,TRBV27,CAAGAGGQTDTQYF
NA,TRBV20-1,CSALPGQRLYEQYF
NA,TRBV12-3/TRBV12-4,CASSPPPYSFGADTQYF
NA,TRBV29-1,CSVELTSSPDTQYF
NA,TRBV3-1,CASTTGSYNYGYTF
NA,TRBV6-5,CASSKAGYYEQYF
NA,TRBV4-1,CASSQLQNEAFF
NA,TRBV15,CATSRDFQDEKLFF
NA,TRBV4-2,CASSQVMDSNQPQHF
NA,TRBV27,CASSLGATYNEQFF
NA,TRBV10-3,CAISANGLVYEQFF
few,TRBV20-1,CSARDPPVQFF
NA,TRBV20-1,CSASSERAPSTDTQYF
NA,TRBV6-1,CASSESPYGYTF